This TCR beta chain stems from a study of Ad26.COV2.S vaccination and SARS-CoV-2 variants. Some clones are missing from TCRdb's copy, which holds only in-frame ones; the method was immunoSEQ multiplex PCR. The top ten hold 2.5% to 3% of the sample, which has 350,000 to 500,000 clones, about 91% seen once. CDR1 is LNHDA and CDR2 is SQIVND in the germline V gene (reference sequence). The CDR3 is 16 residues long. V was cut by 2 bases and J by 7 bases, with 18 bases left in between. This clone has only one observation. Indicated treatment: roughly 20 received Ad26.COV2.S at low or high dose, single or two shots; several received placebo; per-sample allocation not given. Sampling was done on day 63 after the first vaccine or placebo injection.

This specimen was peripheral blood, taken in a trial of Ad26.COV2.S vaccine versus placebo. The genes are TRBV19 and TRBJ1-5; D gene uncertain. The origin of this receptor is a person between 18 and 65 years old who received the Ad26.COV2.S COVID-19 vaccine or a placebo. For the CDR3, the DNA is TGTGCCAGTAGTATATCCTCGAATGAGGGCGGGCAGCCCCAGCATTTT. Protein: CASSISSNEGGQPQHF.